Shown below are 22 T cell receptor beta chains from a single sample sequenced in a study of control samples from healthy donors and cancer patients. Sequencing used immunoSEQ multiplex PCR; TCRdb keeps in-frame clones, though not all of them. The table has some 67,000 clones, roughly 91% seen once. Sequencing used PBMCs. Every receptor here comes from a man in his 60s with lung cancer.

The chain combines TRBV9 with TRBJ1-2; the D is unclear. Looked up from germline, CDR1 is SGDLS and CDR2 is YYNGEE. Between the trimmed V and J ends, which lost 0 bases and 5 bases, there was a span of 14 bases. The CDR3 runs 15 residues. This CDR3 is CASSVEVRSRYGYTF. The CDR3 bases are TGTGCCAGCAGCGTAGAAGTAAGATCTCGATATGGCTACACCTTC.

Here the CDR3 DNA reads TGTGCCAGCAGCGGGACAGCTAACTCTGGAAACACCATATATTTT. Its translation: CASSGTANSGNTIYF. The V and J genes are TRBV6-5 and TRBJ1-3; TRBD1 agrees at 7 bases. J was trimmed by 0 bases and V by 6 bases; bases with no gene match: 5. Germline lookup yields CDR1 MNHEY and CDR2 SVGAGI. This CDR3 is 15 amino acids long.

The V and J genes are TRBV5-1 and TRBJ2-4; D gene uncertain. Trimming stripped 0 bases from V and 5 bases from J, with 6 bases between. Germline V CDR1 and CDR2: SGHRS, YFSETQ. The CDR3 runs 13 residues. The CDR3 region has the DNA TGCGCCAGCAGCTTGGGGGCGGAAAACATTCAGTACTTC. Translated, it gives CASSLGAENIQYF.

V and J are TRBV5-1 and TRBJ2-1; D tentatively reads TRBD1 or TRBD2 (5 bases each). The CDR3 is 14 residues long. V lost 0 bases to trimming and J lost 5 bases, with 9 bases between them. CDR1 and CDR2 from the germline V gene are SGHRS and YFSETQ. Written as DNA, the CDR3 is TGCGCCAGCAGCTTGGGAGGGGCCAACAATGAGCAGTTCTTC. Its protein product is CASSLGGANNEQFF.

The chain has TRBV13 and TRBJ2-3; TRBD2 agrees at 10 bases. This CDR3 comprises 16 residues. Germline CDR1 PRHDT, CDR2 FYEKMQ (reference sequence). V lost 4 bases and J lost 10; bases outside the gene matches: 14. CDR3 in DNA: TGTGCCAGCAGCTGGACCCAGCGGGGGGGCGTCGGAGCGCAGTATTTT. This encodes CASSWTQRGGVGAQYF.

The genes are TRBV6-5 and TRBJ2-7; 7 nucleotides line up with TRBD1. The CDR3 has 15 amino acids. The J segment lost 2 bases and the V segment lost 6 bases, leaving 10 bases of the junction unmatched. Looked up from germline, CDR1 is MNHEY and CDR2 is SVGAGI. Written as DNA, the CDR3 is TGTGCCAGCAGGCTTAGGACAGGCGTTCCCTACGAGCAGTACTTC. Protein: CASRLRTGVPYEQYF.

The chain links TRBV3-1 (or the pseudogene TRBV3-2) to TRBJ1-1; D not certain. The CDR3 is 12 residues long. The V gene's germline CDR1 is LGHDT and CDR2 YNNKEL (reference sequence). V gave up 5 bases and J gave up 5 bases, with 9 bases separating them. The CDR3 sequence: CASSDGETEAFF. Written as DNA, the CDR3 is TGTGCCAGCAGCGACGGTGAGACTGAAGCTTTCTTT.

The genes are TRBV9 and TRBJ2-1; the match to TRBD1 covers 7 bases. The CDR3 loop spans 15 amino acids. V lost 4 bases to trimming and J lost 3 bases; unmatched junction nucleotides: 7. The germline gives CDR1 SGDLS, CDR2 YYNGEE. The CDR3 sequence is CASSPRDSLYNEQFF. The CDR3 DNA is TGTGCCAGCAGCCCCCGGGACAGTCTCTACAATGAGCAGTTCTTC. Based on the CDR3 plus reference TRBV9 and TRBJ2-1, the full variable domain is DSGVTQTPKHLITATGQRVTLRCSPRSGDLSVYWYQQSLDQGLQFLIQYYNGEERAKGNILERFSAQQFPDLHSELNLSSLELGDSALYFCASSPRDSLYNEQFFGPGTRLTVL.

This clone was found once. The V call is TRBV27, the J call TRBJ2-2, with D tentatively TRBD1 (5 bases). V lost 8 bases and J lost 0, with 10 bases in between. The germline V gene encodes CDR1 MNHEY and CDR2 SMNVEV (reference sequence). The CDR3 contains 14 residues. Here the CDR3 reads CASARQTNTGELFF. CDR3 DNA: TGTGCCAGCGCCCGACAGACGAACACCGGGGAGCTGTTTTTT.

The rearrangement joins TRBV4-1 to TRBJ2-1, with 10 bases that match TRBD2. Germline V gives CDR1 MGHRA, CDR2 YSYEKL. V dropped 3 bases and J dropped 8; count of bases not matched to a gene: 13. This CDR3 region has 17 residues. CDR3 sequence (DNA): TGCGCCAGCAGCCACTACCGGGCTAGCGGGGGAGGGGATGAGCAGTTCTTC. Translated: CASSHYRASGGGDEQFF.

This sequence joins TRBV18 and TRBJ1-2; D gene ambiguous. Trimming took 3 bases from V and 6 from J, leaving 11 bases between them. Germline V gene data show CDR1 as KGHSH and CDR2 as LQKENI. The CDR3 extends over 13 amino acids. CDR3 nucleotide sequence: TGTGCCAGCTCACCGATTGTTAGGGATGGCTACACCTTC. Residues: CASSPIVRDGYTF.

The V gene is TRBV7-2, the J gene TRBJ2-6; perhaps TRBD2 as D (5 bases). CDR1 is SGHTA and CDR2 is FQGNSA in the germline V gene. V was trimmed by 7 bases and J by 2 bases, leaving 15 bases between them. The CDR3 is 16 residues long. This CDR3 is CASNTVGRAGANVLTF. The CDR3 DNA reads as TGTGCCAGCAACACAGTTGGGAGAGCTGGGGCCAACGTCCTGACTTTC.

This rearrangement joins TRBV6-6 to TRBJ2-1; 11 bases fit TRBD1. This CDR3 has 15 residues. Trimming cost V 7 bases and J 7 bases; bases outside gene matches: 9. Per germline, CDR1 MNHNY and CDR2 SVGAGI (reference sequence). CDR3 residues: CASKKPGQGDNEQFF. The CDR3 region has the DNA TGTGCCAGCAAAAAGCCGGGACAGGGGGATAATGAGCAGTTCTTC.

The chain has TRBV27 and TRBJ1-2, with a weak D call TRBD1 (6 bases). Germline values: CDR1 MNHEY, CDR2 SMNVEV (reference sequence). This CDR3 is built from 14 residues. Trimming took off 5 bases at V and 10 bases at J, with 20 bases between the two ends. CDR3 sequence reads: CASSQNRDTPAYTF. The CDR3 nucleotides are TGTGCCAGCAGTCAAAACCGGGACACCCCTGCCTACACCTTC.

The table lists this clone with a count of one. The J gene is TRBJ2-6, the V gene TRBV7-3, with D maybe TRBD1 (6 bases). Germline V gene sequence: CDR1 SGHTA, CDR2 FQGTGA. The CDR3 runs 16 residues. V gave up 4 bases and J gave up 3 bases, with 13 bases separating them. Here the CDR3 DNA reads TGTGCCAGCAGCTCCCTAGGGGGAGATGGGGCCAACGTCCTGACTTTC. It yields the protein CASSSLGGDGANVLTF.

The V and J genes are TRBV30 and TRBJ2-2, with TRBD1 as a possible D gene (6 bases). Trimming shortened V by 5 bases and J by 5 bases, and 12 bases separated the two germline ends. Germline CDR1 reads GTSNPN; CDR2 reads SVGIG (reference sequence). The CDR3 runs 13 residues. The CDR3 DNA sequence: TGTGCCTGGGAGACAGGTCTGACCGGGGAGCTGTTTTTT. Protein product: CAWETGLTGELFF.

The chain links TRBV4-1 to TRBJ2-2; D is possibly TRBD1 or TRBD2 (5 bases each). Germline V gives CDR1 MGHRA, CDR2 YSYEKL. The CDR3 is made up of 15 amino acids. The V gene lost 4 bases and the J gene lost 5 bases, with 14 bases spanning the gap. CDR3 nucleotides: TGCGCCAGCAGCCTCGGGACGGCCCCGACCGGGGAGCTGTTTTTT. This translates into CASSLGTAPTGELFF.

The CDR3 spells CASKSISSASYNEQFF. The CDR3 DNA reads as TGCGCCAGCAAATCCATTTCTTCCGCTTCCTACAATGAGCAGTTCTTC. V gene TRBV5-1 combines with J gene TRBJ2-1; D call uncertain. The ends were cut back, 6 bases at V and 1 base at J, with 17 bases in the middle. This CDR3 region has 16 residues. Germline lookup yields CDR1 SGHRS and CDR2 YFSETQ.

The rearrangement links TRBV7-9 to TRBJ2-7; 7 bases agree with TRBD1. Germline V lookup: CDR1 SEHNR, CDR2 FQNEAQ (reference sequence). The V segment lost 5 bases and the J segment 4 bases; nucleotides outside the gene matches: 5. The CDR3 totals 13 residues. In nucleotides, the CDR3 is TGTGCCAGCAGCCCGACAGGGATATACGAGCAGTACTTC. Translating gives CASSPTGIYEQYF. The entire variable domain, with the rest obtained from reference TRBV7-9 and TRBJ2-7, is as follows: DTGVSQNPRHKITKRGQNVTFRCDPISEHNRLYWYRQTLGQGPEFLTYFQNEAQLEKSRLLSDRFSAERPKGSFSTLEIQRTEQGDSAMYLCASSPTGIYEQYFGPGTRLTVT.

This CDR3 is CASSLTSFYEQYF. DNA of the CDR3: TGTGCCAGCAGCTTGACTAGCTTCTACGAGCAGTACTTC. The chain carries TRBV7-9 and TRBJ2-7; 7 bases fit TRBD2. Trimming cost V 3 bases and J 3 bases; bases outside gene matches: 2. Germline V lookup: CDR1 SEHNR, CDR2 FQNEAQ (reference sequence). The CDR3 has 13 residues.

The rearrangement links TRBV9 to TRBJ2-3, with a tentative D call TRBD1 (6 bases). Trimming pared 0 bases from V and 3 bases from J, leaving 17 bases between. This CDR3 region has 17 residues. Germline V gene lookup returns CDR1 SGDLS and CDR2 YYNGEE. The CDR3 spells CASSVASLDRWTDTQYF. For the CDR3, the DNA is TGTGCCAGCAGCGTAGCTTCCCTCGACAGGTGGACAGATACGCAGTATTTT.

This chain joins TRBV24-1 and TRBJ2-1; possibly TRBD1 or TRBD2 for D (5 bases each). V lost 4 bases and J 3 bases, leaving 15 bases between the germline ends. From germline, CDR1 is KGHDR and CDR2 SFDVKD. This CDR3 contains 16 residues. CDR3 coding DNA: TGTGCCACCAGTGACCCTCGGGACGGAGGCTACAATGAGCAGTTCTTC. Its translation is CATSDPRDGGYNEQFF.